The sequence of this T cell receptor (beta chain) was determined in a study of cytomegalovirus exposure and HLA in healthy donors. With 60 Vbeta and 13 Jbeta primers, the PCR was carried out. Repertoires were generated with immunoSEQ multiplex PCR, while TCRdb's copy carries only in-frame clones and drops some. Here the sample spans about 120,000 clones, roughly four fifths being singletons. The junction had 2 bases not matched to a gene; V was cut back by 4 bases and J by 6 bases. The CDR3 length is 11 residues. Germline CDR1 reads SQVTM; CDR2 reads ANQGSEA. The clonotype was recovered from a man between 35 and 55 years old in good health and CMV-seronegative. The sample consisted of PBMCs. V and J are TRBV29-1 and TRBJ2-7; 8 bases fit TRBD1. The DNA for the CDR3 is TGCAGCGTTGGACAGGGGTCCGAGCAGTACTTC. Translated, it gives CSVGQGSEQYF.